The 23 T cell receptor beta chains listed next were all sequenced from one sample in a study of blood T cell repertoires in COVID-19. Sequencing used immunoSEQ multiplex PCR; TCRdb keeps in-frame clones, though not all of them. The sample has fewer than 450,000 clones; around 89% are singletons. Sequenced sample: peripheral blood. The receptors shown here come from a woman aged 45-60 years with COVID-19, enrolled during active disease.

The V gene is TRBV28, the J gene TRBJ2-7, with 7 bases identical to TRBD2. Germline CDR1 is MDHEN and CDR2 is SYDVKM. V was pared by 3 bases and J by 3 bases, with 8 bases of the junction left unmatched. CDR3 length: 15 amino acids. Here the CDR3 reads CASSFGRGFRYEQYF. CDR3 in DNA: TGTGCCAGCAGTTTTGGGAGGGGATTTCGCTACGAGCAGTACTTC.

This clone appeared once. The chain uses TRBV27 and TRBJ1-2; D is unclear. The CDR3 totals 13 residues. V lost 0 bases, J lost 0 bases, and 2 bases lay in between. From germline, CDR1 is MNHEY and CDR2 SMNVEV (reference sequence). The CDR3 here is CASSLSTNYGYTF. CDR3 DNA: TGTGCCAGCAGTTTATCCACTAACTATGGCTACACCTTC.

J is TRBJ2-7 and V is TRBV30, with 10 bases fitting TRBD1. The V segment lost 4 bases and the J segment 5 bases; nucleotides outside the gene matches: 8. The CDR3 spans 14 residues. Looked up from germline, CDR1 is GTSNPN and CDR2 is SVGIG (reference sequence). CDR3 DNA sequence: TGTGCCTGGACCTCAACGACAGGGGGCAACGAGCAGTACTTC. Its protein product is CAWTSTTGGNEQYF.

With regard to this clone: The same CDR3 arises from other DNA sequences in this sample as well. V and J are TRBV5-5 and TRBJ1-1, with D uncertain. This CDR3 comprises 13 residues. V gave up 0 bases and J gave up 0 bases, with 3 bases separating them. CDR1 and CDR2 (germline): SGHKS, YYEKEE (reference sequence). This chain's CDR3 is CASSLAVNTEAFF. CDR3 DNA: TGTGCCAGCAGCTTGGCGGTGAACACTGAAGCTTTCTTT.

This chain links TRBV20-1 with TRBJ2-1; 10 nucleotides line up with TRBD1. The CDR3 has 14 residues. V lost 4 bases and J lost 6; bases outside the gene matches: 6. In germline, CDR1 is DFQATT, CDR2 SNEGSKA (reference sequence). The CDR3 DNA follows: TGCAGTGCTACTGACAGGGGGCTTGGCAATGAGCAGTTCTTC. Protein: CSATDRGLGNEQFF.

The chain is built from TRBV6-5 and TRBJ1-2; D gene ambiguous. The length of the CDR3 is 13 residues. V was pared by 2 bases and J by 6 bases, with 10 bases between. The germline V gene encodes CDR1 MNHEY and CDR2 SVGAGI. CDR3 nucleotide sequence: TGTGCCAGCAGTTACGTGAGGCGGAATGGCTACACCTTC. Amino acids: CASSYVRRNGYTF.

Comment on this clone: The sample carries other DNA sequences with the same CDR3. The CDR3 spells CASSLSYADTQYF. CDR3 bases: TGTGCCAGCAGTTTATCCTATGCAGATACGCAGTATTTT. J is TRBJ2-3 and V is TRBV12-3 or TRBV12-4, with unresolved D. The CDR3 covers 13 residues. The V and J ends lost 2 bases and 4 bases respectively, with 7 bases between them.

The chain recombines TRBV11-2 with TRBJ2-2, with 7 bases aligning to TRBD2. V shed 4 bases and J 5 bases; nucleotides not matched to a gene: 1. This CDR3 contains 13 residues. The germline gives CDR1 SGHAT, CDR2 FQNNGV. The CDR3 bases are TGTGCCAGCAGCTGGGGGGGAACCGGGGAGCTGTTTTTT. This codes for CASSWGGTGELFF. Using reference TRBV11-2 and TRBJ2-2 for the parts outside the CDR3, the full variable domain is EAGVAQSPRYKIIEKRQSVAFWCNPISGHATLYWYQQILGQGPKLLIQFQNNGVVDDSQLPKDRFSAERLKGVDSTLKIQPAKLEDSAVYLCASSWGGTGELFFGEGSRLTVL.

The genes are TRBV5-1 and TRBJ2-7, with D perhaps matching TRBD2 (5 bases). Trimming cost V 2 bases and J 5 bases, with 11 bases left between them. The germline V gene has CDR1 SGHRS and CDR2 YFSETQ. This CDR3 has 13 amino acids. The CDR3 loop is CASSFQLRDEQYF. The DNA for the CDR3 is TGCGCCAGCAGCTTTCAGTTGAGGGACGAGCAGTACTTC.

The CDR3 DNA is TGTGCCAGCAGCTCCGCGGGGGGGCAGGGAACGCAGTATTTT. Encoded protein: CASSSAGGQGTQYF. V usage is TRBV5-6 and J usage is TRBJ2-3; 9 positions agree with TRBD2. V lost 3 bases to trimming and J lost 9 bases; unmatched junction nucleotides: 8. CDR1 is SGHDT, CDR2 YYEEEE, per germline. This CDR3 is built from 14 residues. The full variable domain, in which reference TRBV5-6 and TRBJ2-3 provide the parts outside the CDR3, is DAGVTQSPTHLIKTRGQQVTLRCSPKSGHDTVSWYQQALGQGPQFIFQYYEEEERQRGNFPDRFSGHQFPNYSSELNVNALLLGDSALYLCASSSAGGQGTQYFGPGTRLTVL.

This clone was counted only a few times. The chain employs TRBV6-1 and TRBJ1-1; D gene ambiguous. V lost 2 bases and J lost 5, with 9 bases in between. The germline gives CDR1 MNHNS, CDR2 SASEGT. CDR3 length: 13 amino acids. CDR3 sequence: CASSEREGTEAFF. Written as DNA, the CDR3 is TGTGCCAGCAGTGAAAGGGAGGGAACTGAAGCTTTCTTT.

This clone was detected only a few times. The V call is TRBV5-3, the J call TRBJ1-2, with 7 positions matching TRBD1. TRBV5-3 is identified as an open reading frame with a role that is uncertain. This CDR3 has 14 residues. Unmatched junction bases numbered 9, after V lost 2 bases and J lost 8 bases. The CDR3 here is CARSFRGRPGGYTF. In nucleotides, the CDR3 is TGTGCCAGAAGCTTTAGGGGGCGCCCGGGAGGCTACACCTTC.

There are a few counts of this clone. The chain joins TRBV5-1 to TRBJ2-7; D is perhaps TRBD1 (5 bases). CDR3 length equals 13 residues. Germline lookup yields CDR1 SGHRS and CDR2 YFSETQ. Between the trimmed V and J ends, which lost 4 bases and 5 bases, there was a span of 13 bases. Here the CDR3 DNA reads TGCGCCAGCAGCCGAACAGGTGACCACGAGCAGTACTTC. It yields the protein CASSRTGDHEQYF.

The CDR3 DNA reads TGTGCCAGCTCTACAGGGGTTGATGGCACTGAAGCTTTCTTT. Translation: CASSTGVDGTEAFF. The chain recombines TRBV18 with TRBJ1-1; 7 bases are a match to TRBD1. V was clipped by 6 bases and J by 4 bases; unmatched bases: 8. Germline V lookup: CDR1 KGHSH, CDR2 LQKENI. The CDR3 length is 14 residues.

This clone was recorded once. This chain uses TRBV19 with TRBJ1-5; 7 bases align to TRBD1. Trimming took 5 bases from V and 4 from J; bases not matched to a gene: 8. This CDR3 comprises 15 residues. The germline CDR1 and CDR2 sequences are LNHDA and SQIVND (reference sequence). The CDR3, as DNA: TGTGCCAGTAGTTACCGACAGGGCCAAAATCAGCCCCAGCATTTT. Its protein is CASSYRQGQNQPQHF.

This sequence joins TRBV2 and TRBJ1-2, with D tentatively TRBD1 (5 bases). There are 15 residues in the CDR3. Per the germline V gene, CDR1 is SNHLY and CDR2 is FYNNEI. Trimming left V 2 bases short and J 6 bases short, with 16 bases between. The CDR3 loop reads CASSEPGGGYDGYTF. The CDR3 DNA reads TGTGCCAGCAGTGAACCCGGGGGGGGGTATGATGGCTACACCTTC.

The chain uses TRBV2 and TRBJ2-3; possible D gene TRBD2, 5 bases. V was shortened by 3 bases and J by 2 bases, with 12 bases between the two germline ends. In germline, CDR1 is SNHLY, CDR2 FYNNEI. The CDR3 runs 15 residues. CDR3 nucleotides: TGTGCCAGCAGTGACAGACTAACATACACAGATACGCAGTATTTT. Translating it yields CASSDRLTYTDTQYF.

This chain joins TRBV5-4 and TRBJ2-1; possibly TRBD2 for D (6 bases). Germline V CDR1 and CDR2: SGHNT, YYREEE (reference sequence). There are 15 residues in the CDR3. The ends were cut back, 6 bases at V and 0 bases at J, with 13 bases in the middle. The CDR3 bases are TGTGCCAGCAAACCCCGGGGGAGCTCCTACAATGAGCAGTTCTTC. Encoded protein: CASKPRGSSYNEQFF.

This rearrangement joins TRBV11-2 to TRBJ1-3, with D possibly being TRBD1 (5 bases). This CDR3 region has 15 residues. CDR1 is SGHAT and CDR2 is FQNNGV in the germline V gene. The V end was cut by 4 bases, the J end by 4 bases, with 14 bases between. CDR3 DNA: TGTGCCAGCAGCTCCCGCGGGACCCTAGGAAACACCATATATTTT. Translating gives CASSSRGTLGNTIYF.

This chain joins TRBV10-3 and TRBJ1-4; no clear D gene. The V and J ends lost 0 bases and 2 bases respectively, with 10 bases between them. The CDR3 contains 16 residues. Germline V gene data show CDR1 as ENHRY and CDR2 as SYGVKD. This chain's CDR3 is CAISESRPGTNEKLFF. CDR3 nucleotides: TGTGCCATCAGTGAGTCCCGTCCGGGTACTAATGAAAAACTGTTTTTT.

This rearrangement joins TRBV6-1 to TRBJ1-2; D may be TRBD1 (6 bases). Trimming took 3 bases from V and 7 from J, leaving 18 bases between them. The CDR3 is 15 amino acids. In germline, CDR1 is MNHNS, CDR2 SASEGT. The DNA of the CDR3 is TGTGCCAGCAGTGACCCTTTCGGACAGTTTGGTGGCTACACCTTC. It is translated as CASSDPFGQFGGYTF.

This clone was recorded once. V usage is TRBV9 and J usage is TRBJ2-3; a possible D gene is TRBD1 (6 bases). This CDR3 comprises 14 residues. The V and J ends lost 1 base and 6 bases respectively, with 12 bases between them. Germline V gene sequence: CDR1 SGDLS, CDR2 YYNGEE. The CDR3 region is CASSVTGLRDTQYF. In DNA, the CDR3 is TGTGCCAGCAGCGTAACAGGGTTGCGTGATACGCAGTATTTT. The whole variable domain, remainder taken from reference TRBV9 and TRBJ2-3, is DSGVTQTPKHLITATGQRVTLRCSPRSGDLSVYWYQQSLDQGLQFLIQYYNGEERAKGNILERFSAQQFPDLHSELNLSSLELGDSALYFCASSVTGLRDTQYFGPGTRLTVL.

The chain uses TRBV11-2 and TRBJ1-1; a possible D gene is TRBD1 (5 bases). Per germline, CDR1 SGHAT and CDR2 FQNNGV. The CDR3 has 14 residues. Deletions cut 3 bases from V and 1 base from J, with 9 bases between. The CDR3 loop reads CASSFGAANTEAFF. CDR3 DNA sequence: TGTGCCAGCAGCTTTGGGGCAGCGAACACTGAAGCTTTCTTT.